The sequence of this TCR beta chain was determined in a study of identical twins' blood T cells. Study-level findings and limits: Twins shared about as many clonotypes as their cloneset sizes predicted.

The germline V gene has CDR1 LNHDA and CDR2 SQIVND (reference sequence). The CDR3 consists of 13 residues. With 8 bases removed from V and 4 bases from J, the gap between germline ends came to 14 bases. As regards this clonotype: Its cognate antigen is unknown.

TCRdb used MiXCR to reprocess the 5' RACE reads, holding one entry per CDR3 protein. Found here are roughly 340,000 distinct CDR3 sequences, approximately 30% of them singletons; the top ten hold approximately 6.6%. The rearrangement uses TRBV19 and TRBJ1-1; a possible D gene is TRBD1 (5 bases). Specimen: PBMCs. The sequence came from a woman aged 18 to 49 in good health. CDR3 region: CASDGRGGTEAFF. The CDR3 nucleotides read TGTGCCAGTGACGGAAGGGGAGGCACTGAAGCTTTCTTT.